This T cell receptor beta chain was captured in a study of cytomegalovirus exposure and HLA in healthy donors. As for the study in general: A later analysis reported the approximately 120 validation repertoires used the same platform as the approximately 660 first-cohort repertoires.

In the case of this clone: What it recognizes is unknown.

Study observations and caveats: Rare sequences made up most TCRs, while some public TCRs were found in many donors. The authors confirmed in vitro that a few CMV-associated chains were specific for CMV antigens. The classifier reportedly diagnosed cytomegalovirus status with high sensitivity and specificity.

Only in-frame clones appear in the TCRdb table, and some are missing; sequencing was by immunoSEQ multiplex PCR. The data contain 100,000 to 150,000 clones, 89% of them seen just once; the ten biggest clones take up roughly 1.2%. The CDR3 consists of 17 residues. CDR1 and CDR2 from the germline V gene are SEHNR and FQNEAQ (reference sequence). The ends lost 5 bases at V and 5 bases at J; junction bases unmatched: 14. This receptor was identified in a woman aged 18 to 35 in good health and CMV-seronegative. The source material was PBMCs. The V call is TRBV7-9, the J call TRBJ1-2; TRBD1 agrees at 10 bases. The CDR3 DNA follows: TGTGCCAGCAGCCGTAGACAGGGGGCGAGAACCGCTTATGGCTACACCTTC. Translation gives CASSRRQGARTAYGYTF. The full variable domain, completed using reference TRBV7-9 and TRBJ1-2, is DTGVSQNPRHKITKRGQNVTFRCDPISEHNRLYWYRQTLGQGPEFLTYFQNEAQLEKSRLLSDRFSAERPKGSFSTLEIQRTEQGDSAMYLCASSRRQGARTAYGYTFGSGTRLTVV.